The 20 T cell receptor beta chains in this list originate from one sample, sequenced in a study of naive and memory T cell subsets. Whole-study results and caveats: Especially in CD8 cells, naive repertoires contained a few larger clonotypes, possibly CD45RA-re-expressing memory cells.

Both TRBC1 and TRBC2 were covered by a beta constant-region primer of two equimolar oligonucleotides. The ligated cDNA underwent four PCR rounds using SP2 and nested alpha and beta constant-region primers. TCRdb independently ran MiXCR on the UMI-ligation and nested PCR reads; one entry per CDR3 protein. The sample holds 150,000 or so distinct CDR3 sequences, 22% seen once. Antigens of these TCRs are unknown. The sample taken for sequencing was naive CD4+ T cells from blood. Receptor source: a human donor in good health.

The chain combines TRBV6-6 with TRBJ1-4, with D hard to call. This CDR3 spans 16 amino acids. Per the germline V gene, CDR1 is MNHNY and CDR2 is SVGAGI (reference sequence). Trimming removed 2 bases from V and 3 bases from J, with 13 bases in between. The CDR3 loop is CASSYPDASPNEKLFF. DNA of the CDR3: TGTGCCAGCAGTTACCCTGACGCTTCCCCTAATGAAAAACTGTTTTTT.

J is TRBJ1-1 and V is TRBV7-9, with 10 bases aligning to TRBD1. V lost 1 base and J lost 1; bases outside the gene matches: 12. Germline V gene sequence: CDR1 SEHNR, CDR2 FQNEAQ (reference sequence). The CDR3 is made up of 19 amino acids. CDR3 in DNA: TGTGCCAGCAGCTTAGGGGGACCGGGACAGGGGAGTCGGAACACTGAAGCTTTCTTT. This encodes CASSLGGPGQGSRNTEAFF.

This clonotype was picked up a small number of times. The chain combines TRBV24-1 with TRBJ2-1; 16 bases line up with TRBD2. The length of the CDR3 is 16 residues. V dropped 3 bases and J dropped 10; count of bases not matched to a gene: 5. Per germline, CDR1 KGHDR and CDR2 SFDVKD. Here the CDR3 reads CATSDPGLAGGREQFF. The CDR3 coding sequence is TGTGCCACCAGTGATCCGGGACTAGCGGGAGGGCGGGAGCAGTTCTTC.

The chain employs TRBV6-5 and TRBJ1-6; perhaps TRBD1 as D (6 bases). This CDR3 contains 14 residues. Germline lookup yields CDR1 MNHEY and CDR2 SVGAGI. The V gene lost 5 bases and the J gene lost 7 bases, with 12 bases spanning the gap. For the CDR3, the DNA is TGTGCCAGCAGTGGCGGGACATCAAATTCACCCCTCCACTTT. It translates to CASSGGTSNSPLHF.

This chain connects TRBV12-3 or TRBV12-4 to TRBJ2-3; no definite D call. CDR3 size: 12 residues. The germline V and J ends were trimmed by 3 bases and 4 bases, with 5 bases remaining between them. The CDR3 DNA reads TGTGCCAGCAGTTTCGCCCCAGATACGCAGTATTTT. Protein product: CASSFAPDTQYF.

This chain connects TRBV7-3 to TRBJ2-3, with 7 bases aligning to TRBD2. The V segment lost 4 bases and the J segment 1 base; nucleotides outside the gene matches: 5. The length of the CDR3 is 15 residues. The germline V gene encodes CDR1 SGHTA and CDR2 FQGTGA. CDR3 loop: CASSSGRYGTDTQYF. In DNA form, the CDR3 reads TGTGCCAGCAGCTCCGGGAGGTACGGCACAGATACGCAGTATTTT.

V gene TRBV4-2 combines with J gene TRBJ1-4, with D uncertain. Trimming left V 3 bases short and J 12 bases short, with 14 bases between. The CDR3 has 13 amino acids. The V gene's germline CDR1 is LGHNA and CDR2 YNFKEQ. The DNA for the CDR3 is TGTGCCAGCAGCCAGGTAAACGACTTCCAACTGTTTTTT. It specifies CASSQVNDFQLFF.

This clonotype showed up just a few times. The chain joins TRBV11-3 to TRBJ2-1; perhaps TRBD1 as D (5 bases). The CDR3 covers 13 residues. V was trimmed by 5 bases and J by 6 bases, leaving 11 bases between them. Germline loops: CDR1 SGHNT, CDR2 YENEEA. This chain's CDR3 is CASSQGPPNEQFF. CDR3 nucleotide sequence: TGTGCCAGCAGCCAGGGCCCCCCCAATGAGCAGTTCTTC.

Here the CDR3 DNA reads TGTGCCAGCAGTTCCCGGAACACAGATACGCAGTATTTT. Translating gives CASSSRNTDTQYF. J is TRBJ2-3 and V is TRBV27; D ambiguous. CDR3 length: 13 residues. V was trimmed by 4 bases and J by 2 bases, leaving 7 bases between them. The germline V gene has CDR1 MNHEY and CDR2 SMNVEV (reference sequence).

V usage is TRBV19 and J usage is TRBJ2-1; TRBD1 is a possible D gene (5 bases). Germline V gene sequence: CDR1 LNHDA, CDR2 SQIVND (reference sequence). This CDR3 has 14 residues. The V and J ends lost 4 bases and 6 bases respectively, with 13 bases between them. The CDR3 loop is CASSTGIRSNEQFF. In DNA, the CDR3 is TGTGCCAGTAGTACAGGGATTAGAAGCAATGAGCAGTTCTTC. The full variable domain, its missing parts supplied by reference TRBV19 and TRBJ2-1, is DGGITQSPKYLFRKEGQNVTLSCEQNLNHDAMYWYRQDPGQGLRLIYYSQIVNDFQKGDIAEGYSVSREKKESFPLTVTSAQKNPTAFYLCASSTGIRSNEQFFGPGTRLTVL.

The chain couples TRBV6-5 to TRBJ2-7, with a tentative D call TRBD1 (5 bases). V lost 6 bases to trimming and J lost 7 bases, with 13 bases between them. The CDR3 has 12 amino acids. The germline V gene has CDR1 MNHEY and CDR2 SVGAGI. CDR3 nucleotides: TGTGCCAGCAGGAGACAGCTTGGGGAGCAGTACTTC. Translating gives CASRRQLGEQYF.

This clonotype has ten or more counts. The DNA of the CDR3 is TGCAGTGCCTCATCTCCCCGCACCTACAATGAGCAGTTCTTC. This gives the protein CSASSPRTYNEQFF. The chain has TRBV20-1 and TRBJ2-1; unclear D gene. The CDR3 length is 14 residues. Germline V gene sequence: CDR1 DFQATT, CDR2 SNEGSKA (reference sequence). V lost 6 bases, J lost 2 bases, and 14 bases lay in between.

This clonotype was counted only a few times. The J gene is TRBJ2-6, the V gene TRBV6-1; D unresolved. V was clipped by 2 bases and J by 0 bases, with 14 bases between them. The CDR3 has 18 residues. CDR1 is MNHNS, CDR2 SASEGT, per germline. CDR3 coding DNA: TGTGCCAGCAGTGAAAAGTCAGGACCAAACTCTGGGGCCAACGTCCTGACTTTC. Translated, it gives CASSEKSGPNSGANVLTF.

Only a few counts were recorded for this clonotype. CDR3 DNA: TGCAGCGTTGTCAGGGGTCTCATGAACACTGAAGCTTTCTTT. It specifies CSVVRGLMNTEAFF. The rearrangement links TRBV29-1 to TRBJ1-1; possibly TRBD1 for D (6 bases). V was pared by 4 bases and J by 0 bases, with 12 bases between. CDR3 length: 14 residues. The germline V gene has CDR1 SQVTM and CDR2 ANQGSEA.

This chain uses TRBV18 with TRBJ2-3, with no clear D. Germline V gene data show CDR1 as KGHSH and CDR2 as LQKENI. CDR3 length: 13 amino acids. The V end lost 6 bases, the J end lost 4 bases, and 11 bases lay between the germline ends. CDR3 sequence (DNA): TGTGCCAGCTCCCTCCTCCGTGCAGATACGCAGTATTTT. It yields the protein CASSLLRADTQYF.

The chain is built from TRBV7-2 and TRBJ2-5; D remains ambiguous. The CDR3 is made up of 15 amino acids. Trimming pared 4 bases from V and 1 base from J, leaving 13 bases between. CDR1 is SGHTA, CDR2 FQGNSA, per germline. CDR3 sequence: CASSSYSGPQETQYF. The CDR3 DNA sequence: TGTGCCAGCAGCTCCTACAGTGGGCCCCAAGAGACCCAGTACTTC.

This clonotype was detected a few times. CDR3 DNA sequence: TGTGCCAGCAGCGGACACCTGAACACTGAAGCTTTCTTT. Translated, it gives CASSGHLNTEAFF. The gene calls are TRBV9 and TRBJ1-1; unclear D gene. The germline gives CDR1 SGDLS, CDR2 YYNGEE. With 3 bases removed from V and 0 bases from J, the gap between germline ends came to 6 bases. The CDR3 runs to 13 residues.

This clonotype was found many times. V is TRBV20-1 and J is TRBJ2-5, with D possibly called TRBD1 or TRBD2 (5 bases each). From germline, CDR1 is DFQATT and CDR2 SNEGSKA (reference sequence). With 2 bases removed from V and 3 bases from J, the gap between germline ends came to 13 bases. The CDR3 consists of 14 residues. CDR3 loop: CSARNRDAKETQYF. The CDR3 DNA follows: TGCAGTGCTAGAAACCGGGACGCAAAAGAGACCCAGTACTTC.

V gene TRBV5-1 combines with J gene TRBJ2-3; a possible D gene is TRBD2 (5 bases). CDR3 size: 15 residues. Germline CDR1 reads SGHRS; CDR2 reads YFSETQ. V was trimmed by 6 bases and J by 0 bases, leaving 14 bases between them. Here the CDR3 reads CASIRGERSTDTQYF. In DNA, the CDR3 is TGCGCCAGCATCCGGGGAGAGCGAAGCACAGATACGCAGTATTTT.

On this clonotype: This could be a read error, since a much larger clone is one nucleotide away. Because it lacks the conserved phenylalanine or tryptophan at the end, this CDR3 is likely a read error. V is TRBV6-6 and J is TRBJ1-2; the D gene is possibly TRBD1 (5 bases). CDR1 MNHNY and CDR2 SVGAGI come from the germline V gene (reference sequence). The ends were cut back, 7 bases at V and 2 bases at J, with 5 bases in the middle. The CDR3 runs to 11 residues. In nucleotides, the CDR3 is TGTGCCAGCACAGGGAACTATGGCTACACCTTA. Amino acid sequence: CASTGNYGYTL.